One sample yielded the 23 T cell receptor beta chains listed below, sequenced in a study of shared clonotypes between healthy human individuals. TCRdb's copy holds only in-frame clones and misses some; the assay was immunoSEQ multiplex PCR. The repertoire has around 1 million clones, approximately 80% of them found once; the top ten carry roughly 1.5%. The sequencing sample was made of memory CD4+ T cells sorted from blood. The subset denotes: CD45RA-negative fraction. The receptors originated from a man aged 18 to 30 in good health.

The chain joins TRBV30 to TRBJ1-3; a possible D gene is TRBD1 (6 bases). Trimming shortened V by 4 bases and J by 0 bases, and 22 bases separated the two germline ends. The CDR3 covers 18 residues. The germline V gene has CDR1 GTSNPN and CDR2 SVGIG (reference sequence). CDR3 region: CAWMGATREFSSGNTIYF. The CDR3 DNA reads TGTGCCTGGATGGGGGCGACTCGGGAGTTTTCCTCTGGAAACACCATATATTTT.

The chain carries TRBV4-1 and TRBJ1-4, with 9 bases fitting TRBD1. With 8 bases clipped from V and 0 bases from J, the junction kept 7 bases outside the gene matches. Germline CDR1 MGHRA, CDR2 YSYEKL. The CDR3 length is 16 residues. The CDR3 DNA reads TGCGCCAGCCGGGACAGGGAGACCGCAACTAATGAAAAACTGTTTTTT. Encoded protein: CASRDRETATNEKLFF.

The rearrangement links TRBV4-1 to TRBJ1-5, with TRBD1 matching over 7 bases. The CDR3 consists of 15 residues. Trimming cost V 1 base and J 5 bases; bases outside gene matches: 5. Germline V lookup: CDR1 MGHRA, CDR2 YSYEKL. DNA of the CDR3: TGCGCCAGCAGCCAAGGGGAGACAGGGTATCAGCCCCAGCATTTT. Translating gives CASSQGETGYQPQHF.

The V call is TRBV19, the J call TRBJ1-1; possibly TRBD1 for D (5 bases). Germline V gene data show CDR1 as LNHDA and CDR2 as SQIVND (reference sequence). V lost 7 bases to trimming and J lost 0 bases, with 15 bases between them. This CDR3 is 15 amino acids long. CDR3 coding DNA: TGTGCCAGTAAGGTGGCAGGGCCCTTGAACACTGAAGCTTTCTTT. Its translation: CASKVAGPLNTEAFF. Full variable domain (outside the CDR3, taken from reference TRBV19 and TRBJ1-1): DGGITQSPKYLFRKEGQNVTLSCEQNLNHDAMYWYRQDPGQGLRLIYYSQIVNDFQKGDIAEGYSVSREKKESFPLTVTSAQKNPTAFYLCASKVAGPLNTEAFFGQGTRLTVV.

CDR3 region: CASSSQQLLEQYF. The DNA of the CDR3 is TGTGCCAGCAGCTCCCAACAGCTACTCGAGCAGTACTTC. The genes are TRBV7-9 and TRBJ2-7, with unresolved D. Germline V gene sequence: CDR1 SEHNR, CDR2 FQNEAQ (reference sequence). With 4 bases removed from V and 6 bases from J, the gap between germline ends came to 13 bases. This CDR3 contains 13 residues.

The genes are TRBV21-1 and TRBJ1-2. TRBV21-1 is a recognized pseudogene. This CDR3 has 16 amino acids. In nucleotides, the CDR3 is TGTGCCAGCGCCTCCCGCGTAGGGGGGAAGTCGAGTGGCTACACCTTC. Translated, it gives CASASRVGGKSSGYTF.

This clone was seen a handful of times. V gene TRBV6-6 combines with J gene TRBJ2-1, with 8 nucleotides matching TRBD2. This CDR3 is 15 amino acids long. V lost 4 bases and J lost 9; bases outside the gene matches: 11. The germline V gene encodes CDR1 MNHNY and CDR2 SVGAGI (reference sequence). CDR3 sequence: CASSSGTSGGIEQFF. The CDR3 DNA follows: TGTGCCAGCAGTTCCGGGACTAGTGGGGGTATTGAGCAGTTCTTC.

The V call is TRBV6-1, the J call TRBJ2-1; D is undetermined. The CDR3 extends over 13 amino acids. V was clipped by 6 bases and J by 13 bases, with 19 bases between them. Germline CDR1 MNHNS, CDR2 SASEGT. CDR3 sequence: CASRPLTASFQFF. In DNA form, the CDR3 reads TGTGCCAGCAGACCTCTGACGGCTTCGTTTCAGTTCTTC.

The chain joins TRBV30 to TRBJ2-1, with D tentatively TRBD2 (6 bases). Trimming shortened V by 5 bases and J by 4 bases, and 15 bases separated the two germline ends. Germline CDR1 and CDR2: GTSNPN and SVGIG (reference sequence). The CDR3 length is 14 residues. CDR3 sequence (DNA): TGTGCCTGGGGCGGGATCCGAAGTTACAATGAGCAGTTCTTC. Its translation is CAWGGIRSYNEQFF.

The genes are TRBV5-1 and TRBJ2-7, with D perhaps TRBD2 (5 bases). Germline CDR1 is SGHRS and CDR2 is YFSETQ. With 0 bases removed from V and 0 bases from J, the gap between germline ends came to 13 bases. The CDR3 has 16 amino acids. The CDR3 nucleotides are TGCGCCAGCAGCTTGGCCTCGAGGGTAACCTCCTACGAGCAGTACTTC. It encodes CASSLASRVTSYEQYF.

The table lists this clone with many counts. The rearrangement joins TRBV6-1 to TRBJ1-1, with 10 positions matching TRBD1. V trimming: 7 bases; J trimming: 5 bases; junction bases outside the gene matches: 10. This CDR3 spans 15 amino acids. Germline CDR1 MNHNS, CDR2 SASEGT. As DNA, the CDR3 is TGTGCCAGCACCCTGACAGGGGGCAAGGGGACTGAAGCTTTCTTT. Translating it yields CASTLTGGKGTEAFF.

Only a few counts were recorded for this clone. The CDR3: CASSPRTGLFINYGYTF. For the CDR3, the DNA is TGTGCCAGCAGCCCCCGGACAGGCCTATTTATAAACTATGGCTACACCTTC. This chain connects TRBV7-9 to TRBJ1-2; the match to TRBD1 covers 7 bases. Germline CDR1 and CDR2: SEHNR and FQNEAQ (reference sequence). Germline trimming cut 5 bases from V and 2 bases from J; bases unmatched to any gene: 14. The CDR3 runs 17 residues.

The DNA for the CDR3 is TGTGCCAGCAGCCCCGGACAGGGCACCTACAATGAGCAGTTCTTC. This encodes CASSPGQGTYNEQFF. V usage is TRBV11-2 and J usage is TRBJ2-1; 8 nucleotides agree with TRBD1. The CDR3 has 15 amino acids. CDR1 is SGHAT and CDR2 is FQNNGV in the germline V gene. With 5 bases clipped from V and 2 bases from J, the junction kept 5 bases outside the gene matches.

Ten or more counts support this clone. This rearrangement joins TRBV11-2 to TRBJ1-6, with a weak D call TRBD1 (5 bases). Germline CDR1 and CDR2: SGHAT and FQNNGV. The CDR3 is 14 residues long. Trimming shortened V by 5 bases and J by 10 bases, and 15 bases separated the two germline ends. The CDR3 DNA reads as TGTGCCAGCAGCCCGGGACCCACCAAATCACCCCTCCACTTT. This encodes CASSPGPTKSPLHF.

The CDR3 DNA reads as TGTGCCAGCAGTTTAATCCCGACAGGGGGCGGCGGAAAACTGTTTTTT. Amino acid sequence: CASSLIPTGGGGKLFF. The genes are TRBV28 and TRBJ1-4, with 10 bases aligning to TRBD1. This CDR3 is built from 16 residues. CDR1 is MDHEN and CDR2 is SYDVKM in the germline V gene. V was clipped by 2 bases and J by 10 bases; unmatched bases: 10.

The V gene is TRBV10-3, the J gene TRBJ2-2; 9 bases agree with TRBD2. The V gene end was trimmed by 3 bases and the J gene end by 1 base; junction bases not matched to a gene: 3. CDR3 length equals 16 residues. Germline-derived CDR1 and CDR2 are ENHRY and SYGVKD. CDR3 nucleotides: TGTGCCATCAGTGACGGGCGGGAGGGGAACACCGGGGAGCTGTTTTTT. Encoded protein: CAISDGREGNTGELFF.

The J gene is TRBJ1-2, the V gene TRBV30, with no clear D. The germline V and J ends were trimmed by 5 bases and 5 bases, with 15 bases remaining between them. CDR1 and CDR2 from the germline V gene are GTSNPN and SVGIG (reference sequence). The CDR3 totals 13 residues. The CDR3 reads CAWEYRTGYGYTF. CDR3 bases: TGTGCCTGGGAGTACCGGACGGGGTATGGCTACACCTTC.

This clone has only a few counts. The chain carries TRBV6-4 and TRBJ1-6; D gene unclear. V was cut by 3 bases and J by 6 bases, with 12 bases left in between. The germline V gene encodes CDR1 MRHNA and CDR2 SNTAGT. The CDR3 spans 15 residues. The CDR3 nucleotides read TGTGCCAGCAGTGAATCGCCGGGAGGTAATTCACCCCTCCACTTT. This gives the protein CASSESPGGNSPLHF.

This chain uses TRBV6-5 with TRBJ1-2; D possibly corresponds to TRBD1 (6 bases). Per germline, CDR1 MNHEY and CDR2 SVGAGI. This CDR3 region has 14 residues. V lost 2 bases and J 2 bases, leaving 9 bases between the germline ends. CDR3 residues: CASSYDRLNYGYTF. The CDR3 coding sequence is TGTGCCAGCAGTTACGACAGGCTAAACTATGGCTACACCTTC.

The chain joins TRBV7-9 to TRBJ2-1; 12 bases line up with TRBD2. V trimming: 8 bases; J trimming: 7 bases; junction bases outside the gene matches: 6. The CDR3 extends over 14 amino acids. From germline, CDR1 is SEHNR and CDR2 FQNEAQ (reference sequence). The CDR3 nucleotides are TGTGCCAGCGACCCGGGACTAGCGGGTAATGAGCAGTTCTTC. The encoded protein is CASDPGLAGNEQFF.

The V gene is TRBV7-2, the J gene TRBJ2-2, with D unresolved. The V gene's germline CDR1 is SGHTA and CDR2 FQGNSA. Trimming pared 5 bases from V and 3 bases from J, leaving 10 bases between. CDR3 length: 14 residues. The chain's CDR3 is CASSPQYYTGELFF. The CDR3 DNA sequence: TGTGCCAGCAGCCCACAATATTACACCGGGGAGCTGTTTTTT.

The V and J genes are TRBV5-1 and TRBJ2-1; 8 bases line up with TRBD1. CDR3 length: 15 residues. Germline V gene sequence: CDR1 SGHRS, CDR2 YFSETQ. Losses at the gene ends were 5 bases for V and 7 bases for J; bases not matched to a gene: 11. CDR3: CASSSTGGSRNEQFF. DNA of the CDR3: TGCGCCAGCAGTTCTACAGGGGGATCTCGGAATGAGCAGTTCTTC.

For the CDR3, the DNA is TGTGCCAGCAGTGAAGACGGGGGTTATCAGCCCCAGCATTTT. It specifies CASSEDGGYQPQHF. The chain carries TRBV2 and TRBJ1-5, with D tentatively TRBD1 (5 bases). Germline-derived CDR1 and CDR2 are SNHLY and FYNNEI. V was shortened by 1 base and J by 5 bases, with 9 bases between the two germline ends. The CDR3 spans 14 residues.